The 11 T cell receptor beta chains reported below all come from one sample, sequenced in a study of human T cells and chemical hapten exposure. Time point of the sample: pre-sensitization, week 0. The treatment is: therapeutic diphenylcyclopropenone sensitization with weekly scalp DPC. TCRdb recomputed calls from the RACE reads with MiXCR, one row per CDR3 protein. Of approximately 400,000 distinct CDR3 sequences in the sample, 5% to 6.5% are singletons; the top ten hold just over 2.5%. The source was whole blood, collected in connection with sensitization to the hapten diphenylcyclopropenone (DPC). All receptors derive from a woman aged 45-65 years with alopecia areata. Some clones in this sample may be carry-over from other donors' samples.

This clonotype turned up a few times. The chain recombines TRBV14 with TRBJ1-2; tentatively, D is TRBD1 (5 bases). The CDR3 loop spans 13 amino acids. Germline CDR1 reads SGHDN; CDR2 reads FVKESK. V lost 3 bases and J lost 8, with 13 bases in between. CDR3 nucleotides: TGTGCCAGCAGCCAGCAGACAGCTTTGGGCTACACCTTC. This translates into CASSQQTALGYTF.

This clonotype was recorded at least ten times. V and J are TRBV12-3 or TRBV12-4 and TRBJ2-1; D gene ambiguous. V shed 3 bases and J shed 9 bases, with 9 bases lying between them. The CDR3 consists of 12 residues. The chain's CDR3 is CASSFSRSEQFF. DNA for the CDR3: TGTGCCAGCAGTTTTTCTAGGAGTGAGCAGTTCTTC.

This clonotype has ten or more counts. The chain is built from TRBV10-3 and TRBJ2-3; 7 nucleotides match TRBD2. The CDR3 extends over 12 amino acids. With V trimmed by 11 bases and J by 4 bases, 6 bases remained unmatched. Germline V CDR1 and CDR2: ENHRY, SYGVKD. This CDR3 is CAVWDYPDTQYF. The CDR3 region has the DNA TGTGCCGTCTGGGACTACCCAGATACGCAGTATTTT.

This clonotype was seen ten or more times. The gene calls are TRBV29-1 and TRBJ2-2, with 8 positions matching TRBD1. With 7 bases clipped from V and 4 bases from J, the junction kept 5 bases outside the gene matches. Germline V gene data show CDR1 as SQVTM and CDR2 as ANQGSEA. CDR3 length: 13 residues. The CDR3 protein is CSGGTGGTGELFF. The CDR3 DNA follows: TGCAGCGGGGGTACAGGGGGCACCGGGGAGCTGTTTTTT.

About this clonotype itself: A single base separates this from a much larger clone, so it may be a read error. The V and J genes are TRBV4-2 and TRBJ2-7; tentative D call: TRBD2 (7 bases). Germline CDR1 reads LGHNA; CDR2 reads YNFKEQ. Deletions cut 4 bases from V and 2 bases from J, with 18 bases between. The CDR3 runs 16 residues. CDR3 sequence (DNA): TGTGCCAGCAGCCGAGTCTCGACGGGGGGCCCCTACGAGCAGTACTTC. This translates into CASSRVSTGGPYEQYF.

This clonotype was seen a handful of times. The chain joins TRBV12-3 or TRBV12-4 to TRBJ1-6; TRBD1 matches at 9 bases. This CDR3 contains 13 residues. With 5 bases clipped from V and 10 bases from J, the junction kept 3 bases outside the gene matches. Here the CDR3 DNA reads TGTGCCAGCAGTCCGGGACAGGGCTCACCCCTCCACTTT. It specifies CASSPGQGSPLHF.

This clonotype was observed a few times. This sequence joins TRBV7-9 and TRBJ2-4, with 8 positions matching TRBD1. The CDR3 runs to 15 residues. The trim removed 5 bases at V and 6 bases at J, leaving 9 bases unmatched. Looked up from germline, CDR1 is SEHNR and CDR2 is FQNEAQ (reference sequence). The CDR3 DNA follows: TGTGCCAGCAGCGACGCGGGACAGGTGGGAAACATTCAGTACTTC. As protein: CASSDAGQVGNIQYF.

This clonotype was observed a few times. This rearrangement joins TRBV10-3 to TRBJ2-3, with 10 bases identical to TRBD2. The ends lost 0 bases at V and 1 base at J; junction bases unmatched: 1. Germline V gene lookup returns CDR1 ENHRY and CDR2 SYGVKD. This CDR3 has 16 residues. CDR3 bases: TGTGCCATCAGTGAGTCCAGCGGGGGGGGCACAGATACGCAGTATTTT. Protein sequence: CAISESSGGGTDTQYF.

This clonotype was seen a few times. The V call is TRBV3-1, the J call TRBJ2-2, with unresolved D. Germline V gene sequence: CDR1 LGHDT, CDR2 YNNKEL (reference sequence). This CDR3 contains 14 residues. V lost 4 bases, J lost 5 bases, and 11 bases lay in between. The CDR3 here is CASSPYPKTGELFF. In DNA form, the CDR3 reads TGTGCCAGCAGCCCCTACCCCAAAACCGGGGAGCTGTTTTTT.

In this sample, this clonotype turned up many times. The CDR3 spells CAIGRAGDTQYF. The CDR3 nucleotides are TGTGCAATAGGGAGGGCTGGCGATACGCAGTATTTT. J is TRBJ2-3 and V is TRBV7-2; 7 nucleotides agree with TRBD2. In germline, CDR1 is SGHTA, CDR2 FQGNSA. The CDR3 totals 12 residues.

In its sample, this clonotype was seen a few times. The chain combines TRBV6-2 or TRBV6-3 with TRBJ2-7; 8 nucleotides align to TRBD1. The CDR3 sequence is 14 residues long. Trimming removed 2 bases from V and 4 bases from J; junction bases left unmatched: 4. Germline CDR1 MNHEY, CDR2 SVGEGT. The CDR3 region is CASSYLGQGYEQYF. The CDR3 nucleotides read TGTGCCAGCAGTTACCTTGGACAGGGTTACGAGCAGTACTTC.